This T cell receptor (beta chain) was sequenced for a study of Ad26.COV2.S vaccination and SARS-CoV-2 variants. Across the whole study: The vaccine Ad26.COV2.S was put into the muscle once, or twice with 56 days between.

As for treatment: some 20 received Ad26.COV2.S at low or high dose, single or two shots; roughly 5 received placebo; per-sample allocation not given. Sample collection was performed on day 63 after the first vaccine or placebo injection. The repertoire was sequenced with immunoSEQ multiplex PCR; TCRdb's copy has only in-frame clones and lacks some. Here the sample spans approximately 500,000 clones, roughly 89% being singletons. V was clipped by 6 bases and J by 5 bases, with 4 bases between them. CDR1 is MNHEY and CDR2 is SVGEGT in the germline V gene. This CDR3 has 11 amino acids. The V gene is TRBV6-2 or TRBV6-3, the J gene TRBJ2-2; D gene uncertain. The receptor was isolated from a person aged 18 to 65 who received the Ad26.COV2.S COVID-19 vaccine or a placebo. Material: peripheral blood, obtained in a trial of Ad26.COV2.S vaccine versus placebo. CDR3: CASSPTGELFF. The CDR3 DNA is TGTGCCAGCAGCCCTACCGGGGAGCTGTTTTTT.